The 26 T cell receptor beta chains below all came from one sample that was sequenced in a study of CD49a tissue-resident CD8 T cells in human skin. Data came from immunoSEQ multiplex PCR; TCRdb stores just in-frame clones and leaves some out. The sample carries over a thousand clones, 78% recorded once. Sequenced input: CD103- CD8+ T cells sorted from skin dermis. Receptors were obtained from a human donor in good health.

The CDR3 nucleotides are TGTGCCAGCAGCCTTGGACTAGGGACCTGGGATGAGCAGTTCTTC. It codes for CASSLGLGTWDEQFF. J is TRBJ2-1 and V is TRBV11-3; 7 bases are shared with TRBD2. Germline assignment: CDR1 SGHNT and CDR2 YENEEA. Trimming removed 5 bases from V and 8 bases from J; junction bases left unmatched: 12. CDR3 length: 15 residues. Looking up the rest from reference TRBV11-3 and TRBJ2-1 gives the full variable domain: EAGVVQSPRYKIIEKKQPVAFWCNPISGHNTLYWYLQNLGQGPELLIRYENEEAVDDSQLPKDRFSAERLKGVDSTLKIQPAELGDSAVYLCASSLGLGTWDEQFFGPGTRLTVL.

This chain's CDR3 is CASSFKTGNYEQYF. The CDR3 region has the DNA TGTGCCAGCAGCTTTAAGACAGGGAACTACGAGCAGTACTTC. The rearrangement uses TRBV5-6 and TRBJ2-7; 7 bases fit TRBD1. CDR3 length equals 14 residues. Germline V gene data show CDR1 as SGHDT and CDR2 as YYEEEE. V lost 2 bases to trimming and J lost 3 bases; unmatched junction nucleotides: 5.

V usage is TRBV4-3 and J usage is TRBJ2-1; D is possibly TRBD2 (7 bases). The V and J ends lost 1 base and 9 bases respectively, with 16 bases between them. Germline loops: CDR1 LGHNA, CDR2 YSLEER. The CDR3 length is 15 residues. Here the CDR3 DNA reads TGCGCCAGCAGCCAAGGGGGGGGCGGGCTCGGTGAGCAGTTCTTC. Translation: CASSQGGGGLGEQFF.

This clone was recorded a few times. V and J are TRBV7-9 and TRBJ1-5, with TRBD1 matching 8 bases. Germline CDR1 is SEHNR and CDR2 is FQNEAQ (reference sequence). With 3 bases clipped from V and 8 bases from J, the junction kept 6 bases outside the gene matches. The CDR3 totals 14 residues. The CDR3: CASSFGQGGEPQHF. The CDR3 DNA reads as TGTGCCAGCAGCTTCGGACAGGGAGGAGAGCCCCAGCATTTT.

V gene TRBV6-5 combines with J gene TRBJ1-2; D may be TRBD1 (5 bases). CDR3 size: 12 residues. V shed 2 bases and J shed 11 bases, with 12 bases lying between them. Germline loops: CDR1 MNHEY, CDR2 SVGAGI. CDR3 nucleotide sequence: TGTGCCAGCAGTTACGGGGGGGGGATGTACACCTTC. The encoded protein is CASSYGGGMYTF.

This clone has a handful of counts. The gene calls are TRBV11-2 and TRBJ1-5, with D possibly being TRBD1 (5 bases). This CDR3 region has 14 residues. Germline CDR1 is SGHAT and CDR2 is FQNNGV. The ends were cut back, 1 base at V and 3 bases at J, with 7 bases in the middle. In DNA form, the CDR3 reads TGTGCCAGCAGCTTAGGACAGACCAATCAGCCCCAGCATTTT. The encoded protein is CASSLGQTNQPQHF. The variable domain in full, completed from reference TRBV11-2 and TRBJ1-5, reads EAGVAQSPRYKIIEKRQSVAFWCNPISGHATLYWYQQILGQGPKLLIQFQNNGVVDDSQLPKDRFSAERLKGVDSTLKIQPAKLEDSAVYLCASSLGQTNQPQHFGDGTRLSIL.

This rearrangement joins TRBV4-1 to TRBJ2-3; 11 bases match TRBD2. The V segment lost 0 bases and the J segment 2 bases; nucleotides outside the gene matches: 4. CDR1 is MGHRA, CDR2 YSYEKL, per germline. CDR3 size: 17 residues. In DNA form, the CDR3 reads TGCGCCAGCAGCCAAGAGCTAGCGGGGGGACCCACAGATACGCAGTATTTT. Translation: CASSQELAGGPTDTQYF.

This chain links TRBV28 with TRBJ2-7; D ambiguous. The CDR3 sequence is 14 residues long. The germline CDR1 and CDR2 sequences are MDHEN and SYDVKM. The V end was cut by 8 bases, the J end by 2 bases, with 16 bases between. The CDR3 region has the DNA TGTGCCAGCGCAGTGGTCGTCCCGACCTACGAGCAGTACTTC. Translating it yields CASAVVVPTYEQYF.

V and J are TRBV5-6 and TRBJ2-6, with TRBD1 matching 7 bases. This CDR3 comprises 18 residues. V shed 3 bases and J 0 bases; nucleotides not matched to a gene: 9. Germline-derived CDR1 and CDR2 are SGHDT and YYEEEE. The CDR3 sequence is CASSSGDSPNSGANVLTF. Here the CDR3 DNA reads TGTGCCAGCAGCTCCGGGGACAGCCCGAACTCTGGGGCCAACGTCCTGACTTTC.

In the case of this clone: One end of the junction fails to match germline, which may point to a read error. The rearrangement joins TRBV11-2 to TRBJ2-3; tentative D call: TRBD2 (5 bases). The CDR3 is made up of 13 amino acids. CDR1 is SGHAT and CDR2 is FQNNGV in the germline V gene. As DNA, the CDR3 is TGTGCCAGCAGCTTAATGAACTTTGAGGCGGAGGATTTT. As protein: CASSLMNFEAEDF. The variable domain in full, completed from reference TRBV11-2 and TRBJ2-3, reads EAGVAQSPRYKIIEKRQSVAFWCNPISGHATLYWYQQILGQGPKLLIQFQNNGVVDDSQLPKDRFSAERLKGVDSTLKIQPAKLEDSAVYLCASSLMNFEAEDFGPGTRLTVL.

This sequence joins TRBV28 and TRBJ2-3; 16 nucleotides align to TRBD2. Germline CDR1 and CDR2: MDHEN and SYDVKM. Losses at the gene ends were 4 bases for V and 5 bases for J; bases not matched to a gene: 6. The CDR3 contains 17 residues. The CDR3 loop is CASSWGLAGGPIDTQYF. DNA for the CDR3: TGTGCCAGCAGTTGGGGACTAGCGGGAGGGCCTATAGATACGCAGTATTTT.

The chain employs TRBV25-1 and TRBJ1-1; D not resolved. Trimming pared 7 bases from V and 8 bases from J, leaving 11 bases between. The CDR3 is made up of 11 amino acids. CDR1 is MGHDK and CDR2 is SYGVNS in the germline V gene. The CDR3 nucleotides read TGTGCCAGCAAGGCACAGACCGAAGCTTTCTTT. It is translated as CASKAQTEAFF. Combining the CDR3 with reference TRBV25-1 and TRBJ1-1 gives the whole variable domain EADIYQTPRYLVIGTGKKITLECSQTMGHDKMYWYQQDPGMELHLIHYSYGVNSTEKGDLSSESTVSRIRTEHFPLTLESARPSHTSQYLCASKAQTEAFFGQGTRLTVV.

The V and J genes are TRBV4-3 and TRBJ1-1, with D unresolved. Trimming left V 8 bases short and J 5 bases short, with 12 bases between. Germline-derived CDR1 and CDR2 are LGHNA and YSLEER. The CDR3 totals 12 residues. CDR3: CASGFYRTEAFF. CDR3 DNA: TGCGCCAGCGGTTTCTATCGAACTGAAGCTTTCTTT.

The chain couples TRBV6-5 to TRBJ2-2; 8 positions agree with TRBD2. Trimming took 7 bases from V and 7 from J; bases not matched to a gene: 11. The CDR3 contains 15 residues. The germline V gene has CDR1 MNHEY and CDR2 SVGAGI. The CDR3 nucleotides read TGTGCCAGCACCCCAACTAGCGGATCCGGCGGGGAGCTGTTTTTT. It yields the protein CASTPTSGSGGELFF.

This clone was seen a few times. CDR3 region: CASSGESSGNTIYF. The CDR3 coding sequence is TGTGCCTCATCAGGGGAAAGCTCTGGAAACACCATATATTTT. The genes are TRBV30 and TRBJ1-3, with a possible D match to TRBD1 (6 bases). V lost 7 bases to trimming and J lost 0 bases, with 13 bases between them. Germline CDR1 reads GTSNPN; CDR2 reads SVGIG (reference sequence). The CDR3 is 14 amino acids.

The chain has TRBV13 and TRBJ2-2; the match to TRBD1 covers 8 bases. Germline assignment: CDR1 PRHDT and CDR2 FYEKMQ (reference sequence). Trimming cost V 5 bases and J 1 base; bases outside gene matches: 6. The CDR3 totals 16 residues. Here the CDR3 DNA reads TGTGCCAGCAGCCCCCGGACAGGGCTGAACACCGGGGAGCTGTTTTTT. This sequence encodes CASSPRTGLNTGELFF.

The chain has TRBV19 and TRBJ1-4; maybe TRBD1 (5 bases). There are 13 residues in the CDR3. Trimming shortened V by 5 bases and J by 5 bases, and 9 bases separated the two germline ends. Germline V lookup: CDR1 LNHDA, CDR2 SQIVND (reference sequence). CDR3 in DNA: TGTGCCAGTAGTTGGGGCCGAAATGAAAAACTGTTTTTT. Amino acid sequence: CASSWGRNEKLFF.

As for this clone: The DNA is omitted, as the CDR3 cannot be located on it reliably, and the CDR3 follows TCRdb's listing. CDR3 residues: CASSTSGLNEQFF. J is TRBJ2-1 and V is TRBV28; TRBD2, as called in the table, went unchecked against the DNA. The CDR3 is 13 residues long, ends included. Germline V gene sequence: CDR1 MDHEN, CDR2 SYDVKM.

The J gene is TRBJ1-1, the V gene TRBV9; D not certain. CDR1 SGDLS and CDR2 YYNGEE come from the germline V gene. V was trimmed by 3 bases and J by 0 bases, leaving 6 bases between them. The length of the CDR3 is 13 residues. The CDR3 nucleotides are TGTGCCAGCAGCGCCTTAATGAACACTGAAGCTTTCTTT. It codes for CASSALMNTEAFF.

The genes are TRBV6-1 and TRBJ2-7; TRBD1 aligns across 11 bases. The CDR3 totals 15 residues. V was pared by 1 base and J by 2 bases, with 1 base of the junction left unmatched. Germline CDR1 reads MNHNS; CDR2 reads SASEGT. The CDR3: CASSEEGQGAYEQYV. CDR3 bases: TGTGCCAGCAGTGAAGAGGGACAGGGGGCCTACGAGCAGTACGTC.

Points on this clone: The junction departs from the called germline gene at one end, perhaps through a read error. The V and J genes are TRBV6-5 and TRBJ2-4, with D unresolved. The CDR3 consists of 9 residues. The germline gives CDR1 MNHEY, CDR2 SVGAGI. CDR3 protein: CASRNFCSF. CDR3 nucleotide sequence: TGTGCCAGCAGGAACTTTTGTAGCTTC.

This chain links TRBV4-1 with TRBJ1-5, with D maybe TRBD1 (6 bases). Per the germline V gene, CDR1 is MGHRA and CDR2 is YSYEKL. The CDR3 runs to 14 residues. V lost 3 bases and J 6 bases, leaving 12 bases between the germline ends. The chain's CDR3 is CASSHAQGSQPQHF. The CDR3 coding sequence is TGCGCCAGCAGCCATGCACAGGGTAGTCAGCCCCAGCATTTT.

The chain carries TRBV7-9 and TRBJ1-2; D is possibly TRBD1 (5 bases). Germline-derived CDR1 and CDR2 are SEHNR and FQNEAQ (reference sequence). The CDR3 extends over 17 amino acids. V was cut by 2 bases and J by 2 bases, with 18 bases left in between. In nucleotides, the CDR3 is TGTGCCAGCAGCTTAAACTCTCCGGGGGGTTTCAACTATGGCTACACCTTC. Translating gives CASSLNSPGGFNYGYTF.

This clone was picked up one time. The rearrangement links TRBV6-1 to TRBJ2-2, with D perhaps matching TRBD2 (6 bases). Germline-derived CDR1 and CDR2 are MNHNS and SASEGT. V lost 6 bases and J lost 5, with 13 bases in between. The CDR3 consists of 14 residues. The CDR3 sequence is CASSRGWETGELFF. CDR3 sequence (DNA): TGTGCCAGCAGCCGGGGGTGGGAGACCGGGGAGCTGTTTTTT.

This clone has a single count. The V gene is TRBV25-1, the J gene TRBJ1-4; 10 positions agree with TRBD1. The ends lost 5 bases at V and 7 bases at J; junction bases unmatched: 4. The CDR3 has 14 residues. The V gene's germline CDR1 is MGHDK and CDR2 SYGVNS. The CDR3 DNA is TGTGCCAGCAGTCAGGACAGGGGGTTTGAAAAACTGTTTTTT. Translated, it gives CASSQDRGFEKLFF.

This clone was found once. This rearrangement joins TRBV11-2 to TRBJ2-7, with D tentatively TRBD1 (5 bases). Trimming left V 1 base short and J 3 bases short, with 10 bases between. Looked up from germline, CDR1 is SGHAT and CDR2 is FQNNGV. This CDR3 has 14 amino acids. The CDR3 sequence: CASSLGDSGYEQYF. CDR3 sequence (DNA): TGTGCCAGCAGCTTAGGAGACAGTGGCTACGAGCAGTACTTC.